This is a list of T cell receptor beta chains from one sample in a study of blood T cells in healthy people across ages. MiXCR, run by TCRdb on the 5' RACE reads, gives a single entry per CDR3 protein. Altogether about 590,000 distinct CDR3 sequences are present, about 28% being singletons, with the ten largest covering approximately 14%. The sequencing input was blood. The source of these receptors is a woman of 80 years or more in good health. Each CDR3 is given with its conserved first and last residue. D genes are given only for firm matches. Expanded clones are given a class, and other clones once, few, many or no size at all.

TRBJ2-1,TRBD2,TRBV19,few,TGTGCCAGTAGTATACCCGGGGGGAAGCAGTTCTTC,CASSIPGGKQFF
TRBJ2-1,-,TRBV6-1,-,TGTGCCAGCAGTGAAAGATATAGTATCAGGGTCGATGAGCAGTTCTTC,CASSERYSIRVDEQFF
TRBJ2-7,TRBD2,TRBV9,many,TGTGCCAGCAGCAAGGGACTAGAGGCTCTAGACGAGCAGTACTTC,CASSKGLEALDEQYF
TRBJ1-6,-,TRBV3-1,many,TGTGCCAGCAGCCAGCAAGGGACGTTCAATTCACCCCTCCACTTT,CASSQQGTFNSPLHF
TRBJ1-2,-,TRBV20-1,-,TGCAGTGCTAACAGGGTACATGGCTACACCTTC,CSANRVHGYTF
TRBJ2-5,TRBD1,TRBV3-1,-,TGTGCCAGCAGCCAACTCATACAGGGGGCCGGGGAGCAGTACTTC,CASSQLIQGAGEQYF
TRBJ1-1,-,TRBV5-1,few,TGCGCCACGTCTTCTTCGACGGTGAACACTGAAGCTTTCTTT,CATSSSTVNTEAFF
TRBJ2-7,-,TRBV7-2,many,TGTGCCAGCAGCTTAGTTGGCAGTTCCACCTACGAGCAGTACTTC,CASSLVGSSTYEQYF
TRBJ2-4,TRBD1,TRBV19,many,TGTGCCAGTAGTCCGACCCTCGGGACAGGAAAAAACATTCAGTACTTC,CASSPTLGTGKNIQYF
TRBJ2-7,-,TRBV2,many,TGTGCCAGCAGTCCCAGTCTGTACAGGGGGGGCTACGAGCAGTACTTC,CASSPSLYRGGYEQYF
TRBJ1-5,-,TRBV20-1,many,TGCAGTGTCTGGGGAAGCAGCAATCAGCCCCAGCATTTT,CSVWGSSNQPQHF